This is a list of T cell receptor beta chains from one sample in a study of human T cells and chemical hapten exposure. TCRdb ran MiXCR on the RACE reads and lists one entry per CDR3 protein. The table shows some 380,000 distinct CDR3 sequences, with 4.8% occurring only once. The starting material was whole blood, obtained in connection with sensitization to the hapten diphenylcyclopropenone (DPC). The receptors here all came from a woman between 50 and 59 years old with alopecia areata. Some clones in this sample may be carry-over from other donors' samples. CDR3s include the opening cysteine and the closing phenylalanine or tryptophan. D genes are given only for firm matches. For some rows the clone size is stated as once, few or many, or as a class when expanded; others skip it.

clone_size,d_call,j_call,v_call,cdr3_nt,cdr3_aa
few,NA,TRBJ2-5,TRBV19,TGTGCCAGTAAAGGAGTCCAAGAGACCCAGTACTTC,CASKGVQETQYF
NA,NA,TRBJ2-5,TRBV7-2,TGTGCCAGCAGCTTAGTTAGTCCGGGGGAGACCCAGTACTTC,CASSLVSPGETQYF
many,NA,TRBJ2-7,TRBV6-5,TGTGCCAGCAGCAACTCGGGGGCCTACGAGCAGTACTTC,CASSNSGAYEQYF
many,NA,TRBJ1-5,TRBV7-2,TGTGCCAGCAGCTTAGAAGGAGGACAGCTAGGACAGCCCCAGCATTTT,CASSLEGGQLGQPQHF
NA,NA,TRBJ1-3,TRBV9,TGTGCCAGCAGCGTAGGGCTTAATGGAAACACCATATATTTT,CASSVGLNGNTIYF
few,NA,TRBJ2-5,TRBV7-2,TGTGCCAGCAGCTTAGCCCTAGCGTCTCAAGAGACCCAGTACTTC,CASSLALASQETQYF
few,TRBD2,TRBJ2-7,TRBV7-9,TGTGCCAGCAGCTTTCAGCGGGGGTCGTCCTACGAGCAGTACTTC,CASSFQRGSSYEQYF
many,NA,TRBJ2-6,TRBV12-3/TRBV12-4,TGTGCCAGCAGGGTAGAGAGCTCTGGGGCCAACGTCCTGACTTTC,CASRVESSGANVLTF
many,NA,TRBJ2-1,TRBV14,TGTGCCAGCAGCCAAGATATCGCAGGGTTGGGGAATGAGCAGTTCTTC,CASSQDIAGLGNEQFF
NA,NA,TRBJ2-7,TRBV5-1,TGCGCCAGCAGCTTTTTACTCGGGCAAGGACTTTACGAGCAGTACTTC,CASSFLLGQGLYEQYF
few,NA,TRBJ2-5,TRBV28,TGTGCCAGCAGCAAACCAGGACTACAAGAGACCCAGTACTTC,CASSKPGLQETQYF
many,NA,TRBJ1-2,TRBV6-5,TGTGCCAGCAGTTACTCAGTTGGGCTGGAGACCTTC,CASSYSVGLETF
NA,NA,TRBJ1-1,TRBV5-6,TGTGCCAGCAGCTTGGACGGCCCGAAAACCACTGAAGCTTTCTTT,CASSLDGPKTTEAFF
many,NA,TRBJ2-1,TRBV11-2,TGTGCCAGCAGCTTAGCGCTCTACAATGAGCAGTTCTTC,CASSLALYNEQFF
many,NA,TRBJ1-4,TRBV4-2,TGTGCCAGCAGGGACGGATTGAATGAAAAACTGTTTTTT,CASRDGLNEKLFF
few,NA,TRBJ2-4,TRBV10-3,TGTGCCATCAGTGGTGAGGGACCCCCTGGCATTCAGTACTTC,CAISGEGPPGIQYF
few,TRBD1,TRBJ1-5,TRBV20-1,TGCAGTGCTCGACCACGGGGACAGGGTAATCAGCCCCAGCATTTT,CSARPRGQGNQPQHF
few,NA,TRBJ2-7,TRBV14,TGTGCCAGCAGCCAAGATCGGGTCCACGAGCAGTACTTC,CASSQDRVHEQYF
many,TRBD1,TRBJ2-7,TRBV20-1,TGCAGTGCTAGACCCCTTGCTGGGACAGGGGTCTACGAGCAGTACTTC,CSARPLAGTGVYEQYF
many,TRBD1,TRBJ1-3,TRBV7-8,TGTGCCAGCAGCTGGGACAGGGGCGACACCATATATTTT,CASSWDRGDTIYF
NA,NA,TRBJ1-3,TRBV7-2,TGTGCCAGCAGCCCCAGGGGAGGGGGTGGAAACACCATATATTTT,CASSPRGGGGNTIYF
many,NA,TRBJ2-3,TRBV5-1,TGTGCCAGCAGTTTATCAAGCGGCCTCACAGATACGCAGTATTTT,CASSLSSGLTDTQYF
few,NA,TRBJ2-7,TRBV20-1,TGCAGTGCTCATCTCAGGGTCGAGCAGTACTTC,CSAHLRVEQYF
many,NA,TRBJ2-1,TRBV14,TGTGCCAGCAGCCAAGATAGGACTAAGTTCTTC,CASSQDRTKFF
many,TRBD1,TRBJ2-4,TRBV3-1,TGTGCCAGCAGGCCCGGGACAGGGGAGCGAAACATTCAGTACTTC,CASRPGTGERNIQYF